These 31 T cell receptor beta chains came from one sample sequenced in a study of cytomegalovirus exposure and HLA in healthy donors. The PCR used 60 Vbeta and 13 Jbeta primers. Data came from immunoSEQ multiplex PCR; TCRdb stores just in-frame clones and leaves some out. The specimen's table records 150,000 to 200,000 clones. Sequenced: PBMCs. Receptor source: a man aged 25-45 years in good health and CMV-seronegative.

The CDR3 nucleotides read TGTGCTAGTGCTTCCGCGGACTCGGGCCCAGCGGGCCAGTACTTC. The encoded protein is CASASADSGPAGQYF. This chain uses TRBV12-5 with TRBJ2-5; weak D call: TRBD2 (6 bases). The CDR3 runs 15 residues. Per the germline V gene, CDR1 is LGHNT and CDR2 is FRNRAP. Trimming removed 7 bases from V and 10 bases from J, with 25 bases in between.

The V and J genes are TRBV5-1 and TRBJ2-7; TRBD2 matches 8 bases. CDR3 length equals 17 residues. The germline V gene has CDR1 SGHRS and CDR2 YFSETQ. Trimming removed 3 bases from V and 3 bases from J; junction bases left unmatched: 14. For the CDR3, the DNA is TGCGCCAGCAGCTCTCCGGGTAGCGGGACAATTGGCTACGAGCAGTACTTC. Its protein product is CASSSPGSGTIGYEQYF.

J is TRBJ2-5 and V is TRBV4-1, with 12 bases that match TRBD2. Germline lookup yields CDR1 MGHRA and CDR2 YSYEKL. This CDR3 contains 17 residues. Trimming cost V 5 bases and J 5 bases; bases outside gene matches: 12. The chain's CDR3 is CASSSGLAGFDAETQYF. CDR3 bases: TGCGCCAGCAGCTCCGGACTAGCGGGATTCGACGCGGAGACCCAGTACTTC.

The chain links TRBV6-5 to TRBJ2-3, with a possible D match to TRBD1 (5 bases). Per the germline V gene, CDR1 is MNHEY and CDR2 is SVGAGI. The germline V and J ends were trimmed by 6 bases and 1 base, with 5 bases remaining between them. The CDR3 spans 12 residues. The CDR3 nucleotides read TGTGCCAGCAGCAGGGGCACAGATACGCAGTATTTT. This codes for CASSRGTDTQYF.

This rearrangement joins TRBV11-3 to TRBJ2-1; 10 bases are shared with TRBD2. The CDR3 extends over 14 amino acids. Germline-derived CDR1 and CDR2 are SGHNT and YENEEA. V was pared by 5 bases and J by 11 bases, with 9 bases of the junction left unmatched. DNA for the CDR3: TGTGCCAGCAGCGTCGAGCGGGAGGGACCCAAGCAGTTCTTC. As protein: CASSVEREGPKQFF.

This sequence joins TRBV5-1 and TRBJ2-1, with 7 bases matching TRBD1. The CDR3 is made up of 16 amino acids. The V segment lost 4 bases and the J segment 7 bases; nucleotides outside the gene matches: 14. Per germline, CDR1 SGHRS and CDR2 YFSETQ. CDR3 DNA sequence: TGCGCCAGCAGCCTACTTTCGCGACAGGGTAGGAATGAGCAGTTCTTC. Translated: CASSLLSRQGRNEQFF.

The chain is built from TRBV28 and TRBJ1-2, with D uncertain. V was pared by 5 bases and J by 6 bases, with 13 bases between. Germline values: CDR1 MDHEN, CDR2 SYDVKM. This CDR3 spans 13 amino acids. CDR3 nucleotide sequence: TGTGCCAGCAGTCTCGACGGGTTTGATGGCTACACCTTC. Its translation is CASSLDGFDGYTF.

The V call is TRBV29-1, the J call TRBJ2-5; 9 bases are a match to TRBD2. With V trimmed by 7 bases and J by 1 base, 10 bases remained unmatched. This CDR3 is 15 amino acids long. Germline assignment: CDR1 SQVTM and CDR2 ANQGSEA. The CDR3 coding sequence is TGCAGCGCTGGTCTGAGTAGCGGGGGCCAAGAGACCCAGTACTTC. It encodes CSAGLSSGGQETQYF. Combining the CDR3 with reference TRBV29-1 and TRBJ2-5 gives the whole variable domain SAVISQKPSRDICQRGTSLTIQCQVDSQVTMMFWYRQQPGQSLTLIATANQGSEATYESGFVIDKFPISRPNLTFSTLTVSNMSPEDSSIYLCSAGLSSGGQETQYFGPGTRLLVL.

V is TRBV7-3 and J is TRBJ1-1; 7 positions match TRBD1. The CDR3 has 13 residues. Germline CDR1 and CDR2: SGHTA and FQGTGA. After removal of 5 bases from V and 7 bases from J, the junction contained 7 bases not matched to a gene. The CDR3 DNA sequence: TGTGCCAGCAGCAAAGACAGGGTAGGTGAAGCTTTCTTT. It is translated as CASSKDRVGEAFF.

The gene calls are TRBV15 and TRBJ2-7; D is possibly TRBD2 (5 bases). This CDR3 contains 14 residues. CDR1 and CDR2 from the germline V gene are LNHNV and YYDKDF (reference sequence). V dropped 3 bases and J dropped 5 bases, with 14 bases sitting between them. The CDR3 DNA follows: TGTGCCACCAGCAGCTACGTGGGAGCAGACGAGCAGTACTTC. This sequence encodes CATSSYVGADEQYF.

The chain employs TRBV11-2 and TRBJ2-1; 10 bases agree with TRBD2. The length of the CDR3 is 16 residues. Germline CDR1 is SGHAT and CDR2 is FQNNGV. Unmatched junction bases numbered 8, after V lost 3 bases and J lost 6 bases. In DNA, the CDR3 is TGTGCCAGCAGCTTCGGTCGGACTAGCGGATTCAATGAGCAGTTCTTC. Its translation is CASSFGRTSGFNEQFF.

The V call is TRBV9, the J call TRBJ1-6; TRBD1 matches at 7 bases. V trimming: 3 bases; J trimming: 9 bases; junction bases outside the gene matches: 9. Germline loops: CDR1 SGDLS, CDR2 YYNGEE. The CDR3 is 15 amino acids. The CDR3 is CASSARDPGGSPLHF. The DNA for the CDR3 is TGTGCCAGCAGCGCCCGGGACCCAGGGGGTTCACCCCTCCACTTT.

CDR3 bases: TGTGCCAGCAGCTATACCGGGACAGTCTACAATGAGCAGTTCTTC. Protein product: CASSYTGTVYNEQFF. The J gene is TRBJ2-1, the V gene TRBV5-4; 7 bases fit TRBD1. Losses at the gene ends were 3 bases for V and 3 bases for J; bases not matched to a gene: 6. CDR3 size: 15 residues. Germline V gene data show CDR1 as SGHNT and CDR2 as YYREEE (reference sequence). Together with reference TRBV5-4 and TRBJ2-1, the CDR3 gives the full variable domain: ETGVTQSPTHLIKTRGQQVTLRCSSQSGHNTVSWYQQALGQGPQFIFQYYREEENGRGNFPPRFSGLQFPNYSSELNVNALELDDSALYLCASSYTGTVYNEQFFGPGTRLTVL.

This sequence joins TRBV2 and TRBJ1-2; 10 nucleotides align to TRBD1. CDR1 and CDR2 (germline): SNHLY, FYNNEI. V trimming: 7 bases; J trimming: 4 bases; junction bases outside the gene matches: 15. This CDR3 comprises 17 residues. The DNA for the CDR3 is TGTGCCAGCATCCATCAAACCGGGACAGGGGATCCCTATGGCTACACCTTC. Translated, it gives CASIHQTGTGDPYGYTF.

V and J are TRBV5-1 and TRBJ2-2; 12 bases are shared with TRBD1. The germline CDR1 and CDR2 sequences are SGHRS and YFSETQ. The CDR3 covers 15 residues. The V gene end was trimmed by 4 bases and the J gene end by 4 bases; junction bases not matched to a gene: 2. The CDR3: CASSPGQGATGELFF. In nucleotides, the CDR3 is TGCGCCAGCAGCCCGGGACAGGGGGCCACCGGGGAGCTGTTTTTT.

The chain is built from TRBV12-5 and TRBJ1-3, with 10 bases that match TRBD1. The CDR3 spans 14 residues. Per the germline V gene, CDR1 is LGHNT and CDR2 is FRNRAP. Trimming cost V 6 bases and J 7 bases; bases outside gene matches: 6. CDR3 nucleotide sequence: TGTGCTAGTGGGGGGGGACAGGGGAGGAACACCATATATTTT. Protein product: CASGGGQGRNTIYF.

The chain carries TRBV6-1 and TRBJ2-1; 8 bases are a match to TRBD2. Per the germline V gene, CDR1 is MNHNS and CDR2 is SASEGT. Unmatched junction bases numbered 9, after V lost 2 bases and J lost 15 bases. The CDR3 extends over 13 amino acids. CDR3 protein: CASSESPGLEGFF. The CDR3 nucleotides read TGTGCCAGCAGTGAATCTCCGGGACTAGAAGGGTTCTTC.

The chain is built from TRBV27 and TRBJ1-1, with 7 bases aligning to TRBD1. The germline V gene has CDR1 MNHEY and CDR2 SMNVEV (reference sequence). V gave up 6 bases and J gave up 1 base; unmatched junction bases: 8. CDR3 size: 15 residues. The CDR3 nucleotides are TGTGCCAGCAGACGACTGACAGGGTCGAACACTGAAGCTTTCTTT. Translating gives CASRRLTGSNTEAFF.

The J gene is TRBJ2-3, the V gene TRBV5-1; tentative D call: TRBD2 (5 bases). The CDR3 loop spans 15 amino acids. Trimming left V 2 bases short and J 1 base short, with 11 bases between. Per the germline V gene, CDR1 is SGHRS and CDR2 is YFSETQ. CDR3 residues: CASSFRTGGTDTQYF. The CDR3 DNA follows: TGCGCCAGCAGCTTCCGAACCGGGGGCACAGATACGCAGTATTTT.

This CDR3 is CASSQDPYRPYEQYF. The CDR3, as DNA: TGTGCCAGCAGCCAAGACCCCTATCGTCCCTACGAGCAGTACTTC. V gene TRBV14 combines with J gene TRBJ2-7; D is unresolved. V shed 0 bases and J shed 2 bases, with 11 bases lying between them. CDR1 is SGHDN, CDR2 FVKESK, per germline. The CDR3 covers 15 residues.

The chain recombines TRBV27 with TRBJ2-5, with TRBD2 identical over 10 bases. The closer fit of TRBJ2-7 to the DNA end suggests the J call may be wrong. Germline V gene lookup returns CDR1 MNHEY and CDR2 SMNVEV (reference sequence). CDR3 size: 14 residues. The CDR3 sequence is CASRWTSGSYEQYF. The CDR3 DNA follows: TGTGCCAGCAGGTGGACTAGCGGATCCTACGAGCAGTACTTC.

The chain combines TRBV28 with TRBJ1-1; no clear D. CDR3 length: 13 residues. Germline values: CDR1 MDHEN, CDR2 SYDVKM. Between the trimmed V and J ends, which lost 6 bases and 1 base, there was a span of 9 bases. DNA of the CDR3: TGTGCCAGCAGCTCCTCCGGGAACACTGAAGCTTTCTTT. Protein sequence: CASSSSGNTEAFF.

This chain uses TRBV15 with TRBJ2-2; 7 bases align to TRBD2. V lost 0 bases and J lost 0; bases outside the gene matches: 1. Per the germline V gene, CDR1 is LNHNV and CDR2 is YYDKDF (reference sequence). This CDR3 has 16 amino acids. As DNA, the CDR3 is TGTGCCACCAGCAGAGAAAGCGGGACGAACACCGGGGAGCTGTTTTTT. Translated: CATSRESGTNTGELFF. The full variable domain, in which reference TRBV15 and TRBJ2-2 provide the parts outside the CDR3, is DAMVIQNPRYQVTQFGKPVTLSCSQTLNHNVMYWYQQKSSQAPKLLFHYYDKDFNNEADTPDNFQSRRPNTSFCFLDIRSPGLGDTAMYLCATSRESGTNTGELFFGEGSRLTVL.

The V and J genes are TRBV5-6 and TRBJ2-4; D might be TRBD2 (5 bases). This CDR3 comprises 13 residues. Deletions cut 1 base from V and 9 bases from J, with 11 bases between. Per the germline V gene, CDR1 is SGHDT and CDR2 is YYEEEE. The CDR3 nucleotides are TGTGCCAGCAGCTTGCGAGGGTCAGCCATTCAGTACTTC. This gives the protein CASSLRGSAIQYF.

The chain couples TRBV7-2 to TRBJ2-3; a weak D match, TRBD2 (5 bases). CDR3 size: 16 residues. Germline lookup yields CDR1 SGHTA and CDR2 FQGNSA. V gave up 0 bases and J gave up 2 bases, with 12 bases separating them. Written as DNA, the CDR3 is TGTGCCAGCAGCTTAGCCGGACTGCCGAACACAGATACGCAGTATTTT. Residues: CASSLAGLPNTDTQYF.

The V gene is TRBV5-1, the J gene TRBJ2-7; TRBD1 matches at 12 bases. Germline values: CDR1 SGHRS, CDR2 YFSETQ. This CDR3 contains 12 residues. CDR3 coding DNA: TGCGCTAGCCGGGACAGGGGGCGCGAGCAGTACTTC. This encodes CASRDRGREQYF. The full variable domain, completed using reference TRBV5-1 and TRBJ2-7, is KAGVTQTPRYLIKTRGQQVTLSCSPISGHRSVSWYQQTPGQGLQFLFEYFSETQRNKGNFPGRFSGRQFSNSRSEMNVSTLELGDSALYLCASRDRGREQYFGPGTRLTVT.

The chain uses TRBV7-8 and TRBJ1-5, with TRBD1 identical over 8 bases. V dropped 5 bases and J dropped 3; count of bases not matched to a gene: 3. The CDR3 has 14 residues. Germline V gives CDR1 SGHVS, CDR2 FQNEAQ. The CDR3 reads CASSAGQANQPQHF. For the CDR3, the DNA is TGTGCCAGCAGCGCGGGACAGGCCAATCAGCCCCAGCATTTT.

The chain combines TRBV4-2 with TRBJ2-7; tentative D call: TRBD2 (5 bases). The germline gives CDR1 LGHNA, CDR2 YNFKEQ. The V end lost 3 bases, the J end lost 0 bases, and 15 bases lay between the germline ends. This CDR3 spans 16 amino acids. CDR3 residues: CASSQGESGPSYEQYF. The CDR3 DNA sequence: TGTGCCAGCAGCCAGGGTGAGAGCGGACCCTCCTACGAGCAGTACTTC.

The chain uses TRBV2 and TRBJ2-5, with D maybe TRBD2 (6 bases). From germline, CDR1 is SNHLY and CDR2 FYNNEI. The V gene lost 4 bases and the J gene lost 2 bases, with 11 bases spanning the gap. The CDR3 consists of 14 residues. The CDR3 DNA follows: TGTGCCAGCAGTGGCTCCCGGGGGCAAGAGACCCAGTACTTC. Protein: CASSGSRGQETQYF.

The CDR3 region is CASSLGGVGNQPQHF. As DNA, the CDR3 is TGTGCCAGCAGCTTAGGAGGGGTTGGCAATCAGCCCCAGCATTTT. This sequence joins TRBV13 and TRBJ1-5; D perhaps matches TRBD1 (5 bases). CDR1 is PRHDT, CDR2 FYEKMQ, per germline (reference sequence). Trimming took 0 bases from V and 2 from J, leaving 8 bases between them. The CDR3 contains 15 residues. Using reference TRBV13 and TRBJ1-5 for the parts outside the CDR3, the full variable domain is AAGVIQSPRHLIKEKRETATLKCYPIPRHDTVYWYQQGPGQDPQFLISFYEKMQSDKGSIPDRFSAQQFSDYHSELNMSSLELGDSALYFCASSLGGVGNQPQHFGDGTRLSIL.

The CDR3 loop is CASSLWLAGRNSYEQYF. For the CDR3, the DNA is TGTGCCAGCAGCCTTTGGCTAGCGGGACGAAACTCCTACGAGCAGTACTTC. This sequence joins TRBV2 and TRBJ2-7; TRBD2 matches 9 bases. Germline-derived CDR1 and CDR2 are SNHLY and FYNNEI. V lost 6 bases to trimming and J lost 0 bases; unmatched junction nucleotides: 12. The CDR3 is made up of 17 amino acids.